This is a list of T cell receptor beta chains from one sample in a study of blood T cell repertoires in COVID-19. Profiling relied on immunoSEQ multiplex PCR, and the TCRdb table lists in-frame clones only, not all of them. The sample lists about 140,000 clones; 85% to 90% were seen once. Sequencing was carried out using peripheral blood. Source of these receptors: a woman aged 55-75 years with active COVID-19. Each CDR3 is given with its conserved first and last residue.

v_call cdr3_aa
TRBV29-1 CSVGSSGRSYNEQFF
TRBV28 CASSAMSGGSNQPQHF
TRBV28 CASRRRGSYEQYF
TRBV20-1 CSASGGFSTPSYNEQFF
TRBV6-2/TRBV6-3 CASSFTGGLVETQYF
TRBV6-1 CASSDWDSTYNEQFF
TRBV14 CASSQDYGAYEQYF
TRBV7-2 CASSSQFPWRDEQYF
TRBV2 CASSDESGNEQFF
TRBV5-1 CASSPGQVFSDTQYF
TRBV18 CASSRADLYSNTGELFF
TRBV11-2 CASSTRGLTNTEAFF
TRBV18 CASSSDRDRGYSEAFF
TRBV24-1 CATSDFAGARTGELFF
TRBV29-1 CSVVLDSSGNTIYF
TRBV2 CASSGTRTDTQYF
TRBV28 CASSRFGQGANQPQHF
TRBV5-6 CASSFDRGTEAFF
TRBV5-3 CARSGRDRGFKDNYTF
TRBV5-1 CASSLLPGIDNSPLHF